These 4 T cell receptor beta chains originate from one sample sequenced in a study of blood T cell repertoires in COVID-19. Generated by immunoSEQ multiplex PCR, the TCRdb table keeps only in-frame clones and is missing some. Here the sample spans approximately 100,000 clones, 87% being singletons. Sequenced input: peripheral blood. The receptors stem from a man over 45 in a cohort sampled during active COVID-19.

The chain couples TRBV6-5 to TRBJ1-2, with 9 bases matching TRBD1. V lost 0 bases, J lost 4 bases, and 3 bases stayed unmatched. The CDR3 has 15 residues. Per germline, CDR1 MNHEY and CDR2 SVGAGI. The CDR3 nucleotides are TGTGCCAGCAGTTACTCGGGGACAGGGTCCTATGGCTACACCTTC. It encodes CASSYSGTGSYGYTF.

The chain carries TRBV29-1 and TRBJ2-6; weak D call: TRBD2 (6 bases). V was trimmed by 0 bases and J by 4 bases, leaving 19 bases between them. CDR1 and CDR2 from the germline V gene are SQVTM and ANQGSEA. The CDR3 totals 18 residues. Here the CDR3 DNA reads TGCAGCGTTGAAGATGGGGGGATATGGGAGGCCGGGGCCAACGTCCTGACTTTC. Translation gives CSVEDGGIWEAGANVLTF. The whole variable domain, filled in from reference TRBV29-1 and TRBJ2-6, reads SAVISQKPSRDICQRGTSLTIQCQVDSQVTMMFWYRQQPGQSLTLIATANQGSEATYESGFVIDKFPISRPNLTFSTLTVSNMSPEDSSIYLCSVEDGGIWEAGANVLTFGAGSRLTVL.

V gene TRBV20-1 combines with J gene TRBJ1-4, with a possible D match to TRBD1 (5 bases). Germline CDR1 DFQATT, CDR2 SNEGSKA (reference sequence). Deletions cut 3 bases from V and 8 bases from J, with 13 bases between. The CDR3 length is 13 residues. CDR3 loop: CSASLPGEEKLFF. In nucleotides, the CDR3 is TGCAGTGCTAGTCTTCCGGGGGAGGAAAAACTGTTTTTT.

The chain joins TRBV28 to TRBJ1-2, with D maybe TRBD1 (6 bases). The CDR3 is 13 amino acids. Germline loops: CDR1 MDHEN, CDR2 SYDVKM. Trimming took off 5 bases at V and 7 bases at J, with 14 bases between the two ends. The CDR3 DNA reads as TGTGCCAGCAGTCAGGGGTATCTCTTTGGCTACACCTTC. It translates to CASSQGYLFGYTF.